This TCR beta chain was identified during a study of cytomegalovirus exposure and HLA in healthy donors. PCR involved 60 Vbeta and 13 Jbeta primers. Assay: immunoSEQ multiplex PCR; the TCRdb copy retains only in-frame clones and omits some. The table records around 180,000 clones, approximately 78% of them present only once. The ends were cut back, 1 base at V and 4 bases at J, with 8 bases in the middle. CDR3 length equals 14 residues. The V gene's germline CDR1 is SGHTA and CDR2 FQGNSA. The TCR sequence derives from a male donor in good health and CMV-seronegative. Source material: PBMCs. The rearrangement uses TRBV7-2 and TRBJ2-1; a possible D gene is TRBD1 (5 bases). The CDR3 loop is CASSLGQRYNEQFF. The CDR3 DNA follows: TGTGCCAGCAGCTTAGGACAGAGATACAATGAGCAGTTCTTC.